This is a list of T cell receptor beta chains from one sample in a study of PD-1 blockade in classical Hodgkin lymphoma. Assay used: immunoSEQ multiplex PCR; TCRdb lists only in-frame clones, some missing. This sample has about 85,000 clones, with 80% to 95% found just once. Sample: peripheral blood mononuclear cells (PBMCs), taken before the second cycle of nivolumab. The receptors derive from a human donor with classical Hodgkin lymphoma. Each CDR3 is given with its conserved first and last residue. The D gene is left open where the match is weak. Clone size is stated in some rows and not others, as once, few, many or a class when expanded.

J | size | V | D | CDR3 | DNA
TRBJ2-7 | once | TRBV5-4 | TRBD2 | CASSPGLADPYEQYF | TGTGCCAGCAGCCCGGGACTAGCGGACCCCTACGAGCAGTACTTC
TRBJ1-4 | . | TRBV5-1 | . | CASSFDGTGNEKLFF | TGCGCCAGCAGCTTCGACGGGACCGGAAATGAAAAACTGTTTTTT
TRBJ2-3 | . | TRBV27 | TRBD1 | CASLNRGRDTQYF | TGTGCCAGCCTGAACAGGGGGCGAGATACGCAGTATTTT
TRBJ1-5 | . | TRBV19 | . | CASTFRRGSNQPQHF | TGTGCCAGTACCTTCAGACGGGGTAGCAATCAGCCCCAGCATTTT
TRBJ2-7 | . | TRBV27 | . | CASSLSGVDEQYF | TGTGCCAGCAGCCTTAGTGGGGTTGACGAGCAGTACTTC
TRBJ1-3 | . | TRBV28 | . | CASSVRVNSGNTIYF | TGTGCCAGCAGTGTTAGGGTAAACTCTGGAAACACCATATATTTT
TRBJ2-3 | . | TRBV9 | TRBD2 | CASSVDTSGLMKDTQYF | TGTGCCAGCAGCGTAGACACTAGCGGGCTGATGAAGGATACGCAGTATTTT
TRBJ2-7 | . | TRBV18 | . | CASSSTRTGRVEQYF | TGTGCCAGCTCGTCCACCCGGACAGGGAGGGTCGAGCAGTACTTC
TRBJ1-2 | . | TRBV5-6 | . | CASSGGRTDYGYTF | TGTGCCAGCAGCGGGGGTAGGACAGACTATGGCTACACCTTC
TRBJ1-2 | . | TRBV5-1 | . | CASSGEATMTGYTF | TGCGCCAGCAGCGGGGAGGCGACGATGACGGGCTACACCTTC
TRBJ1-2 | . | TRBV19 | . | CASSIRGANYGYTF | TGTGCCAGTAGTATCAGGGGAGCAAACTATGGCTACACCTTC
TRBJ2-2 | . | TRBV6-5 | . | CASSPRTTHTGELFF | TGTGCCAGCAGTCCCCGGACTACCCACACCGGGGAGCTGTTTTTT
TRBJ1-2 | . | TRBV19 | . | CASSIMAYGYTF | TGTGCCAGTAGTATTATGGCCTATGGCTACACCTTC
TRBJ2-7 | . | TRBV10-1 | . | CASSGQSSAYEQYF | TGCGCCAGCAGTGGTCAGAGCAGCGCCTACGAGCAGTACTTC
TRBJ2-6 | few | TRBV10-3 | . | CAISEPGRSSGANVLTF | TGTGCCATCAGTGAGCCCGGACGGAGCTCTGGGGCCAACGTCCTGACTTTC
TRBJ1-4 | . | TRBV9 | . | CASSVRGGLNEKLFF | TGTGCCAGCAGCGTTCGAGGGGGGCTTAATGAAAAACTGTTTTTT
TRBJ2-1 | once | TRBV9 | . | CASSPIATYNEQFF | TGTGCCAGCAGCCCTATAGCGACTTACAATGAGCAGTTCTTC
TRBJ2-2 | . | TRBV5-1 | . | CASSLEGKGTAGELFF | TGCGCCAGCAGCTTGGAAGGGAAAGGTACCGCCGGGGAGCTGTTTTTT
TRBJ1-2 | . | TRBV7-9 | . | CASSFRGYGYTF | TGTGCCAGCAGCTTCCGGGGGTACGGCTACACCTTC
TRBJ1-3 | . | TRBV4-1 | . | CASSQGFDPASLGNTIYF | TGCGCCAGCAGCCAAGGGTTCGACCCCGCTTCTCTTGGAAACACCATATATTTT
TRBJ1-2 | . | TRBV5-8 | . | CASSLRTLLSYGYTF | TGTGCCAGCAGCCTTCGCACACTATTGAGCTATGGCTACACCTTC
TRBJ1-1 | once | TRBV9 | TRBD1 | CASSARTGTEAFF | TGTGCCAGCAGCGCCCGGACAGGAACTGAAGCTTTCTTT
TRBJ2-4 | . | TRBV19 | . | CASSILGAGNIQYF | TGTGCCAGTAGTATCCTCGGGGCAGGAAACATTCAGTACTTC
TRBJ2-1 | . | TRBV10-3 | TRBD2 | CAISEPGLAGVEQFF | TGTGCCATCAGTGAGCCGGGACTAGCGGGAGTCGAGCAGTTCTTC
TRBJ2-4 | . | TRBV30 | . | CAWSVPWVKNIQYF | TGTGCCTGGAGTGTTCCCTGGGTCAAAAACATTCAGTACTTC
TRBJ2-7 | . | TRBV6-5 | TRBD2 | CASSYSGLAGSYEQYF | TGTGCCAGCAGTTATAGCGGACTAGCGGGATCCTACGAGCAGTACTTC
TRBJ2-5 | . | TRBV7-8 | TRBD2 | CASSSRLAGARETQYF | TGTGCCAGCAGCTCCCGACTAGCGGGAGCGCGGGAGACCCAGTACTTC
TRBJ2-7 | . | TRBV10-3 | . | CAISDTASEQYF | TGTGCCATCAGTGATACAGCGTCCGAGCAGTACTTC
TRBJ2-2 | . | TRBV13 | TRBD2 | CASSRIAGGSYPGELFF | TGTGCCAGCAGCAGAATAGCGGGAGGGAGTTATCCCGGGGAGCTGTTTTTT
TRBJ2-3 | . | TRBV7-9 | . | CASSLVRQVGDTQYF | TGTGCCAGCAGCTTAGTGCGGCAGGTGGGAGATACGCAGTATTTT
TRBJ1-3 | . | TRBV7-9 | . | CASSPGQSSGNTIYF | TGTGCCAGCAGCCCCGGACAGAGCTCTGGAAACACCATATATTTT
TRBJ2-7 | once | TRBV19 | . | CASSSRVGEQYF | TGTGCCAGTAGTAGTCGGGTTGGCGAGCAGTACTTC
TRBJ2-2 | . | TRBV4-1 | . | CASSPNRITGELFF | TGCGCCAGCAGCCCAAACAGGATAACCGGGGAGCTGTTTTTT
TRBJ2-1 | . | TRBV25-1 | TRBD1 | CASSESVTGSNEQFF | TGTGCCAGCAGTGAATCCGTGACAGGGTCGAATGAGCAGTTCTTC
TRBJ1-4 | . | TRBV27 | TRBD1 | CASKRGTGAEKLFF | TGTGCCAGCAAAAGAGGGACAGGAGCAGAAAAACTGTTTTTT
TRBJ2-7 | . | TRBV11-2 | TRBD2 | CASSFVTGTNEQYF | TGTGCCAGCAGCTTCGTCACCGGGACTAACGAGCAGTACTTC
TRBJ2-1 | . | TRBV28 | . | CASSYNSGTQKFF | TGTGCCAGCAGTTATAATTCCGGGACACAGAAGTTCTTC
TRBJ1-2 | . | TRBV6-5 | . | CASSYSRGMGYGYTF | TGTGCCAGCAGTTACTCTCGGGGGATGGGGTACGGCTACACCTTC
TRBJ1-4 | . | TRBV5-1 | . | CASSSDLPSTNEKLFF | TGCGCCAGCAGCTCGGACTTACCTTCAACTAATGAAAAACTGTTTTTT
TRBJ1-4 | . | TRBV6-5 | . | CASSYSSTTVNEKLFF | TGTGCCAGCAGTTACTCTAGTACAACAGTAAATGAAAAACTGTTTTTT
TRBJ2-7 | . | TRBV27 | TRBD2 | CASSLDWGGYEQYF | TGTGCCAGCAGTTTGGACTGGGGGGGCTACGAGCAGTACTTC
TRBJ2-1 | once | TRBV30 | TRBD2 | CAWNGGSGIYNEQFF | TGTGCCTGGAACGGTGGTAGCGGGATATACAATGAGCAGTTCTTC
TRBJ2-7 | . | TRBV28 | . | CASSFSRVLYEQYF | TGTGCCAGCAGTTTTTCGCGGGTCCTCTACGAGCAGTACTTC
TRBJ1-2 | . | TRBV28 | . | CASSLQRYGYTF | TGTGCCAGCAGTTTACAGAGGTATGGCTACACCTTC
TRBJ2-3 | . | TRBV11-2 | TRBD2 | CASSFSGRVTDTQYF | TGTGCCAGCAGCTTTAGCGGGAGGGTCACAGATACGCAGTATTTT
TRBJ1-4 | . | TRBV10-3 | . | CAISEAVATNEKLFF | TGTGCCATCAGTGAGGCCGTCGCAACTAATGAAAAACTGTTTTTT
TRBJ2-7 | . | TRBV2 | TRBD2 | CVSSVRDSRTSGGSYEQYF | TGTGTCAGCAGTGTTCGGGACAGTCGGACTAGCGGGGGGAGCTACGAGCAGTACTTC
TRBJ2-7 | . | TRBV27 | . | CASRKGVLEQYF | TGTGCCAGCAGGAAGGGGGTTTTGGAGCAGTACTTC